What follows is one T cell receptor beta chain and its context. The antigen remains unidentified. The source of the sample is a study of T-cell memory formation after mild COVID-19. Study results and caveats: Among clones peaking at day 37 in the second wave, SARS-CoV-2 specificity remained unconfirmed.

Constant-segment primers served in 5'RACE that generated TCR alpha and TCR beta cDNA libraries bearing sample barcodes and UMIs. Using its own MiXCR run on the 5' RACE reads, TCRdb lists one record per CDR3 protein. The sample contains fewer than 300,000 distinct CDR3 sequences, around 17% of which appear only once. With 3 bases clipped from V and 2 bases from J, the junction kept 8 bases outside the gene matches. The germline V gene has CDR1 LGHNA and CDR2 YNFKEQ. This CDR3 comprises 17 residues. Material for sequencing was PBMCs or a T cell subset sorted from them (not recorded which). The receptor was isolated from a man aged 18 to 29 who had mild COVID-19 (a few samples of this study predate the infection). Cell type and time point are not known. The chain carries TRBV4-2 and TRBJ2-1, with TRBD1 identical over 9 bases. This CDR3 is CASSHPWDRETYNEQFF. Written as DNA, the CDR3 is TGTGCCAGCAGCCACCCCTGGGACAGGGAGACCTACAATGAGCAGTTCTTC.